The source of this TCR beta chain is a study of spatial heterogeneity in lung cancer. Study as a whole: At a median of about 22 months after resection, follow-up PBMC samples were sequenced when available. Alpha-chain detections were consistently fewer than beta-chain detections among the sequences.

Study results and limitations: Ubiquitous expanded tumor TCRs surfaced in blood more at resection than they did at follow-up.

This clonotype was observed many times. Antigen specificity is unknown. The germline V gene encodes CDR1 LGHNA and CDR2 YSLEER. CDR3 length equals 16 residues. V was pared by 1 base and J by 4 bases, with 16 bases between. TCRdb itself ran the 5' RACE reads through MiXCR, one entry per CDR3 protein. Among about 94,000 distinct CDR3 sequences listed, roughly 19% were seen once. The time point is: blood at routine non-recurrence follow-up after resection. Whole RNA came from tumor, nontumor lung or frozen PBMC and was sequenced without being sorted. The rearrangement uses TRBV4-3 and TRBJ1-2; D might be TRBD1 (5 bases). The sequence came from a male donor with early-stage non-small cell lung cancer. The input for sequencing was PBMCs, taken at follow-up. CDR3 sequence (DNA): TGCGCCAGCAGCCAAGGGACATCACCGGGACGCTATGGCTACACCTTC. This gives the protein CASSQGTSPGRYGYTF.